One and the same sample provided the 3 T cell receptor beta chains below, sequenced in a study of T cells in Graves' hyperthyroidism and ophthalmopathy. TCR beta CDR3 region amplification was performed from RNA transcripts. The TCR CDR3 was amplified in a first-round RT-PCR using the HTBI primer set. TCRdb redid the calling of the multiplex PCR reads with MiXCR, one entry per CDR3 protein. The sample shows 550,000 to 700,000 distinct CDR3 sequences, roughly 14% of them seen only once. Specimen: blood. The source of these receptors is a woman aged 35 to 49 with Graves' ophthalmopathy.

At least ten counts were recorded for this clonotype. The chain employs TRBV6-5 and TRBJ2-5; D unclear. Trimming removed 0 bases from V and 1 base from J, with 9 bases in between. The CDR3 consists of 15 residues. CDR1 is MNHEY, CDR2 SVGAGI, per germline. This CDR3 is CASSYSGETQETQYF. CDR3 DNA: TGTGCCAGCAGTTACTCTGGGGAAACCCAAGAGACCCAGTACTTC.

This clonotype was counted ten times or more. The V and J genes are TRBV6-5 and TRBJ1-3; a possible D gene is TRBD1 (5 bases). Germline V gene data show CDR1 as MNHEY and CDR2 as SVGAGI. The V and J ends lost 6 bases and 2 bases respectively, with 11 bases between them. The CDR3 length is 14 residues. CDR3 protein: CASRPGGTGNTIYF. CDR3 DNA: TGTGCCAGCAGGCCCGGGGGAACTGGAAACACCATATATTTT.

This clonotype was found a few times. This clone may be a read error of a much larger clone one base away. The V gene is TRBV19, the J gene TRBJ1-1; 7 nucleotides align to TRBD1. The germline CDR1 and CDR2 sequences are LNHDA and SQIVND (reference sequence). V was pared by 3 bases and J by 1 base, with 20 bases of the junction left unmatched. This CDR3 has 20 residues. CDR3 nucleotides: TGTGCCAGTAGTATGGGGAGGCAGAGGGGGCGATTAGGAGGGAACACTGAAGCTTTCTTT. It encodes CASSMGRQRGRLGGNTEAFF.